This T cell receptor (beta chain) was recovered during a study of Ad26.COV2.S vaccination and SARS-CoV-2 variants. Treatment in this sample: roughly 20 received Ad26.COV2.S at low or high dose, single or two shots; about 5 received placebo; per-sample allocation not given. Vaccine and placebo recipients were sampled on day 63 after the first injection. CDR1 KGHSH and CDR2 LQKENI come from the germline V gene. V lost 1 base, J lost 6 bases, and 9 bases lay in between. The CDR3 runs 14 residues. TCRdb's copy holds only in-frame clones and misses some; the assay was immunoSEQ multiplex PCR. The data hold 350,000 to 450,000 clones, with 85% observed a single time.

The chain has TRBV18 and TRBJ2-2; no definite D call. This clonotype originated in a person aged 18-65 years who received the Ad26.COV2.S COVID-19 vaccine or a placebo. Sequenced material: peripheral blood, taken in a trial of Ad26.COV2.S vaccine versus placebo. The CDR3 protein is CASSPLLGSGELFF. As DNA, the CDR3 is TGTGCCAGCTCACCACTATTAGGGTCCGGGGAGCTGTTTTTT.